This T cell receptor (delta chain) was obtained from a study of gamma-delta T cells after stem cell transplantation. This clone came up a few times. The junction does not match germline at one end; this may be a read error. Other nucleotide sequences in the sample specify the same CDR3. The V gene's germline CDR1 is NSMFDY and CDR2 ISSIKDK. The CDR3 contains 21 residues. TCRdb reprocessed the RT-PCR reads using CATT. This sample has about 2,500 delta-chain clones, with around 16% found just once. Sequencing input: gamma-delta T cells. The TCR sequence derives from a human donor. It is not recorded whose cells these are; they may come from a transplant donor. The chain employs TRAV29/DV5 and TRDJ1; D is perhaps TRDD3 (7 bases). CDR3 region: CAARDMGAFPRMGDSTDKLIF. The CDR3 coding sequence is TGTGCAGCAAGGGATATGGGGGCCTTCCCCCGTATGGGGGACTCCACCGATAAGCTCATCTTT. Supplemented by reference TRAV29/DV5 and TRDJ1, the full variable domain reads DQQVKQNSPSLSVQEGRISILNCDYTNSMFDYFLWYKKYPAEGPTFLISISSIKDKNEDGRFTVFLNKSAKHLSLHIVPSQPGDSAVYFCAARDMGAFPRMGDSTDKLIFGKGTRVTVEP.